This T cell receptor beta chain was found in a study of blood T cell repertoires in COVID-19. V gave up 7 bases and J gave up 5 bases, with 27 bases separating them. Germline V CDR1 and CDR2: SQVTM, ANQGSEA. This CDR3 region has 16 residues. Libraries were prepared by immunoSEQ multiplex PCR; TCRdb keeps only in-frame clonotypes and omits some of them. The sample contains under 450,000 clones, around 88% of which appear only once. The gene calls are TRBV29-1 and TRBJ2-7; possible D gene TRBD1, 6 bases. The sequence derives from a woman between 50 and 59 years old with COVID-19, enrolled during active disease. What was sequenced was peripheral blood. CDR3 in amino acids: CSASPVRDRPGDEQYF. The DNA for the CDR3 is TGCAGCGCCTCGCCGGTCAGAGACAGGCCTGGGGACGAGCAGTACTTC.